What follows are 3 T cell receptor beta chains derived from one specimen sequenced in a study of shared clonotypes between healthy human individuals. The table came from immunoSEQ multiplex PCR; TCRdb's copy has only in-frame clones and leaves some out. Of about 1.5 million clones listed, approximately 98% were seen once; the top ten hold around 0.45%. Material for sequencing was naive CD4+ T cells sorted from blood. Subset given: CD45RA+ positively selected. The receptors were sampled from a man aged 30 to 39 in good health.

The chain combines TRBV7-2 with TRBJ1-5; 7 positions agree with TRBD1. Germline V lookup: CDR1 SGHTA, CDR2 FQGNSA. The CDR3 has 14 amino acids. The V and J ends lost 5 bases and 7 bases, in that order; junction bases with no gene match: 8. The CDR3: CASSMTGTGQPQHF. CDR3 DNA sequence: TGTGCCAGCAGCATGACAGGGACCGGCCAGCCCCAGCATTTT.

For the CDR3, the DNA is TGTGCCAGCAGCCCTGAGGGTGGGATTCGGACCGGGGAGCTGTTTTTT. This gives the protein CASSPEGGIRTGELFF. The chain combines TRBV11-2 with TRBJ2-2; weak D call: TRBD2 (5 bases). This CDR3 comprises 16 residues. Trimming took off 5 bases at V and 5 bases at J, with 18 bases between the two ends. CDR1 SGHAT and CDR2 FQNNGV come from the germline V gene.

J is TRBJ1-4 and V is TRBV11-2, with D possibly being TRBD1 (6 bases). The CDR3 is made up of 15 amino acids. Germline values: CDR1 SGHAT, CDR2 FQNNGV. V was trimmed by 5 bases and J by 4 bases, leaving 14 bases between them. Here the CDR3 reads CASSPRDKINEKLFF. The CDR3 nucleotides read TGTGCCAGCAGCCCCCGGGACAAAATTAATGAAAAACTGTTTTTT. Looking up the rest from reference TRBV11-2 and TRBJ1-4 gives the full variable domain: EAGVAQSPRYKIIEKRQSVAFWCNPISGHATLYWYQQILGQGPKLLIQFQNNGVVDDSQLPKDRFSAERLKGVDSTLKIQPAKLEDSAVYLCASSPRDKINEKLFFGSGTQLSVL.